This T cell receptor beta chain was identified during a study of shared clonotypes between healthy human individuals. Study background: The study used three CD4 naive, three CD4 memory, two CD8 naive and one CD8 memory plate per donor.

V lost 3 bases, J lost 5 bases, and 12 bases lay in between. Per the germline V gene, CDR1 is MDHEN and CDR2 is SYDVKM. The CDR3 length is 14 residues. General observations from the study: Against clonotypes common to all four donors, non-shared ones had lower generation probabilities. Some naive CD4 clonotypes, roughly 4.5%, turned up in common across several donors.

In regard to this clone: Antigen specificity is unknown.

The method was immunoSEQ multiplex PCR; TCRdb's version includes in-frame clones alone and lacks a portion of them. The sample includes about 1.1 million clones, around 77% seen only once; the top ten take about 0.94%. Sequenced: memory CD4+ T cells from PBMCs. Subset indicated: CD45RA-negative fraction. The rearrangement uses TRBV28 and TRBJ2-3, with a tentative D call TRBD1 (7 bases). This clonotype originated in a man aged 18 to 29 in good health. Some clones in this sample may be carry-over from other donors' samples. The CDR3 loop reads CASSFGRDRDTQYF. The DNA of the CDR3 is TGTGCCAGCAGTTTTGGGCGGGACAGAGATACGCAGTATTTT.